The next 6 T cell receptor beta chains were all read from a single sample in a study of Ad26.COV2.S vaccination and SARS-CoV-2 variants. Using immunoSEQ multiplex PCR, the repertoire was profiled, and TCRdb retains in-frame clones only, with some absent. The sample lists hundreds of thousands of clones, 80% to 95% occurring once. Stated treatment: 15 to 20 received Ad26.COV2.S at low or high dose, single or two shots; roughly 5 received placebo; per-sample allocation not given. Sample collection was performed on day 63 after the first vaccine or placebo injection. The material was peripheral blood, obtained in a trial of Ad26.COV2.S vaccine versus placebo. The receptors were gathered from a person aged 18 to 65 who received the Ad26.COV2.S COVID-19 vaccine or a placebo.

The chain employs TRBV19 and TRBJ2-7; weak D call: TRBD1 (5 bases). The germline V and J ends were trimmed by 7 bases and 2 bases, with 9 bases remaining between them. The CDR3 is 12 residues long. Per the germline V gene, CDR1 is LNHDA and CDR2 is SQIVND (reference sequence). For the CDR3, the DNA is TGTGCCAGTATGGACAAGACCTACGAGCAGTACTTC. Protein product: CASMDKTYEQYF.

This clone was detected a few times. The CDR3 sequence is CASSLSQGGNQPQHF. In nucleotides, the CDR3 is TGTGCCAGCAGCTTGTCCCAGGGGGGCAATCAGCCCCAGCATTTT. The chain recombines TRBV11-2 with TRBJ1-5, with 7 bases fitting TRBD1. V was pared by 3 bases and J by 2 bases, with 4 bases of the junction left unmatched. The CDR3 consists of 15 residues. CDR1 and CDR2 (germline): SGHAT, FQNNGV.

This chain connects TRBV5-4 to TRBJ2-3, with TRBD2 identical over 12 bases. Germline V gene lookup returns CDR1 SGHNT and CDR2 YYREEE (reference sequence). With V trimmed by 6 bases and J by 2 bases, 4 bases remained unmatched. The CDR3 sequence is 15 residues long. CDR3 protein: CASTSSGRATDTQYF. CDR3 coding DNA: TGTGCCAGCACCTCTAGCGGGAGGGCCACAGATACGCAGTATTTT.

This sequence joins TRBV6-5 and TRBJ1-1, with a weak D call TRBD1 (6 bases). Between the trimmed V and J ends, which lost 6 bases and 3 bases, there was a span of 14 bases. This CDR3 is 14 amino acids long. Germline V CDR1 and CDR2: MNHEY, SVGAGI. The CDR3 bases are TGTGCCAGCAGCCCCGAGGGGGGGTACACTGAAGCTTTCTTT. Translating gives CASSPEGGYTEAFF.

This clone was seen only a few times. V usage is TRBV7-2 and J usage is TRBJ2-2; 9 bases map to TRBD2. The junction had 3 bases not matched to a gene; V was cut back by 2 bases and J by 2 bases. The CDR3 loop spans 16 amino acids. From germline, CDR1 is SGHTA and CDR2 FQGNSA. For the CDR3, the DNA is TGTGCCAGCAGCTTATTGCTAGCGGGAAACACCGGGGAGCTGTTTTTT. Its protein product is CASSLLLAGNTGELFF.

V and J are TRBV5-4 and TRBJ1-2; tentative D call: TRBD1 (6 bases). Germline CDR1 SGHNT, CDR2 YYREEE (reference sequence). Trimming took off 4 bases at V and 0 bases at J, with 13 bases between the two ends. The CDR3 runs to 15 residues. CDR3 sequence reads: CASSGGGASNYGYTF. For the CDR3, the DNA is TGTGCCAGCAGCGGGGGCGGGGCGTCTAACTATGGCTACACCTTC.